A single sample gave rise to the 21 T cell receptor beta chains below, sequenced in a study of PD-L1 blockade in urothelial cancer. Clones were read by immunoSEQ multiplex PCR, and TCRdb kept only the in-frame ones, dropping some. The sample includes more than 55,000 clones, roughly four fifths of them seen just once. Described time point: pretreatment peripheral blood. Source: PBMCs, taken around atezolizumab (anti-PD-L1) treatment. Every receptor here comes from a man in his 70s with urothelial cancer.

This chain joins TRBV5-3 and TRBJ2-4; 9 nucleotides agree with TRBD1. TRBV5-3 is noted as an ORF with a role that remains uncertain. The CDR3 is made up of 15 amino acids. J gave up 9 bases and V 9 bases, and 16 bases lay outside the gene matches. The CDR3 nucleotides read TGTGCCAACCCGCAGGGGGACAGGGAGGTTAGCATTCAGTACTTC. It specifies CANPQGDREVSIQYF.

This chain joins TRBV5-4 and TRBJ1-6; TRBD1 is a possible D gene (6 bases). V lost 6 bases to trimming and J lost 15 bases, with 16 bases between them. CDR3 length: 12 residues. Germline lookup yields CDR1 SGHNT and CDR2 YYREEE (reference sequence). CDR3 amino acids: CASTSRGNHLHF. In DNA, the CDR3 is TGTGCCAGCACCTCCAGGGGTAACCACCTCCACTTT.

As concerns this clone: One end of the junction does not line up with germline, which may come from a read error. The chain carries TRBV7-7 and TRBJ2-1, with 13 bases identical to TRBD2. The CDR3 is made up of 16 amino acids. Germline lookup yields CDR1 SSHAT and CDR2 FNYEAQ (reference sequence). CDR3 sequence: CASSPGLAGESNEQFF. CDR3 bases: TGTGCTAGCAGCCCAGGACTAGCGGGAGAGTCCAATGAGCAGTTCTTC.

V gene TRBV29-1 combines with J gene TRBJ1-4, with TRBD1 matching 7 bases. Germline lookup yields CDR1 SQVTM and CDR2 ANQGSEA. The CDR3 totals 13 residues. The J segment lost 10 bases and the V segment lost 0 bases, leaving 5 bases of the junction unmatched. This CDR3 reads CSVEDQGGRKLFF. Written as DNA, the CDR3 is TGCAGCGTTGAAGATCAGGGGGGAAGAAAACTGTTTTTT.

The gene calls are TRBV7-2 and TRBJ1-5, with a tentative D call TRBD1 (5 bases). Between the trimmed V and J ends, which lost 2 bases and 5 bases, there was a span of 13 bases. The CDR3 has 15 amino acids. Germline CDR1 and CDR2: SGHTA and FQGNSA. The CDR3 loop reads CASSLLGGVDQPQHF. The DNA for the CDR3 is TGTGCCAGCAGCTTATTGGGAGGGGTGGATCAGCCCCAGCATTTT.

J is TRBJ1-1 and V is TRBV5-6; D gene unclear. The CDR3 spans 16 residues. Germline CDR1 reads SGHDT; CDR2 reads YYEEEE. With 2 bases removed from V and 4 bases from J, the gap between germline ends came to 18 bases. CDR3 bases: TGTGCCAGCAGCTTTGGATCGGGGTTACGGGGCACTGAAGCTTTCTTT. Its translation is CASSFGSGLRGTEAFF.

The chain recombines TRBV5-1 with TRBJ2-3; 10 bases map to TRBD2. The CDR3 covers 16 residues. The J segment lost 4 bases and the V segment lost 0 bases, leaving 5 bases of the junction unmatched. The V gene's germline CDR1 is SGHRS and CDR2 YFSETQ. CDR3 protein: CASSLAIAGGSDTQYF. The CDR3 DNA is TGCGCCAGCAGCTTGGCCATAGCGGGAGGCTCAGATACGCAGTATTTT.

The CDR3 here is CASIPTQRYEQFF. CDR3 nucleotide sequence: TGTGCCAGCATCCCGACTCAAAGGTATGAGCAGTTCTTC. The chain links TRBV2 to TRBJ2-1; no clear D. Germline CDR1 is SNHLY and CDR2 is FYNNEI. This CDR3 comprises 13 residues. The V end was cut by 7 bases, the J end by 8 bases, with 15 bases between.

V usage is TRBV19 and J usage is TRBJ2-7, with 9 bases identical to TRBD2. The CDR3 covers 17 residues. V was pared by 0 bases and J by 2 bases, with 8 bases of the junction left unmatched. In germline, CDR1 is LNHDA, CDR2 SQIVND (reference sequence). CDR3 protein: CASSIDLASGETYEQYF. The CDR3 DNA reads as TGTGCCAGTAGTATAGATCTCGCTAGCGGGGAAACCTACGAGCAGTACTTC.

The V and J genes are TRBV5-1 and TRBJ1-1, with a weak D call TRBD1 (5 bases). The V gene lost 0 bases and the J gene lost 10 bases, with 10 bases spanning the gap. Per the germline V gene, CDR1 is SGHRS and CDR2 is YFSETQ. This CDR3 comprises 12 residues. The CDR3 DNA reads TGCGCCAGCAGCTTGGAAGGGGATGGAGCTTTCTTT. Protein product: CASSLEGDGAFF.

The rearrangement links TRBV5-1 to TRBJ1-2; the match to TRBD1 covers 9 bases. CDR1 and CDR2 (germline): SGHRS, YFSETQ. CDR3 length: 16 residues. Trimming removed 3 bases from V and 4 bases from J; junction bases left unmatched: 10. The CDR3 sequence is CASSSDRGGEGYGYTF. For the CDR3, the DNA is TGCGCCAGCAGCTCGGACAGGGGAGGAGAGGGCTATGGCTACACCTTC.

This clone came up many times. The CDR3 nucleotides read TGCAGCGCCTTGCTACAGGGGTACGATGAAGCTTTCTTT. This codes for CSALLQGYDEAFF. The rearrangement links TRBV29-1 to TRBJ1-1, with 7 bases lining up with TRBD1. This CDR3 comprises 13 residues. Per germline, CDR1 SQVTM and CDR2 ANQGSEA. J was trimmed by 7 bases and V by 7 bases; bases with no gene match: 12.

On this clone itself: Other DNA sequences of this sample code for an identical CDR3. The chain is built from TRBV20-1 and TRBJ2-7, with D hard to call. Germline lookup yields CDR1 DFQATT and CDR2 SNEGSKA (reference sequence). The CDR3 contains 11 residues. The V end was cut by 2 bases, the J end by 1 base, with 3 bases between. CDR3 in amino acids: CSARTSYEQYF. CDR3 coding DNA: TGCAGTGCTAGAACATCCTACGAGCAGTACTTC.

The chain joins TRBV29-1 to TRBJ1-6; 7 bases match TRBD1. The CDR3 spans 12 residues. V lost 7 bases to trimming and J lost 6 bases; unmatched junction nucleotides: 3. Germline-derived CDR1 and CDR2 are SQVTM and ANQGSEA. CDR3 protein: CSARDSNSPLHF. The CDR3 bases are TGCAGCGCCCGGGACAGTAATTCACCCCTCCACTTT. Full variable domain (rest looked up from reference TRBV29-1 and TRBJ1-6): SAVISQKPSRDICQRGTSLTIQCQVDSQVTMMFWYRQQPGQSLTLIATANQGSEATYESGFVIDKFPISRPNLTFSTLTVSNMSPEDSSIYLCSARDSNSPLHFGNGTRLTVT.

The V and J genes are TRBV19 and TRBJ1-1; D might be TRBD1 (6 bases). CDR3 length: 17 amino acids. V lost 8 bases and J lost 0, with 22 bases in between. Germline V lookup: CDR1 LNHDA, CDR2 SQIVND (reference sequence). The CDR3: CASSPLGAGGMNTEAFF. CDR3 DNA: TGTGCCAGTTCGCCCCTGGGGGCGGGGGGTATGAACACTGAAGCTTTCTTT.

V usage is TRBV6-1 and J usage is TRBJ2-7; a possible D gene is TRBD1 (5 bases). The CDR3 covers 15 residues. Germline loops: CDR1 MNHNS, CDR2 SASEGT. V shed 7 bases and J shed 2 bases, with 18 bases lying between them. For the CDR3, the DNA is TGTGCCAGCATCGAGTTGGGGCCGAAACCCTACGAGCAGTACTTC. As protein: CASIELGPKPYEQYF.

This clone has more than one count but fewer than ten. The chain is built from TRBV6-6 and TRBJ1-1; 10 bases are a match to TRBD1. CDR1 and CDR2 from the germline V gene are MNHNY and SVGAGI (reference sequence). The CDR3 spans 14 residues. After removal of 5 bases from V and 1 base from J, the junction contained 1 base not matched to a gene. CDR3: CASSRTGGNTEAFF. CDR3 nucleotide sequence: TGTGCCAGCAGTCGGACAGGGGGGAACACTGAAGCTTTCTTT.

This clone was seen only once. J is TRBJ2-6 and V is TRBV7-2, with D possibly matching TRBD1 (6 bases). The germline V gene has CDR1 SGHTA and CDR2 FQGNSA. Trimming removed 6 bases from V and 2 bases from J, with 14 bases in between. The CDR3 covers 16 residues. The CDR3 sequence is CASRKTGYTGANVLTF. The CDR3 DNA reads as TGTGCCAGCAGAAAAACAGGGTATACTGGGGCCAACGTCCTGACTTTC.

V gene TRBV7-2 combines with J gene TRBJ2-1, with 9 bases lining up with TRBD2. Trimming cost V 5 bases and J 1 base; bases outside gene matches: 9. Germline V CDR1 and CDR2: SGHTA, FQGNSA. The CDR3 spans 17 residues. CDR3 nucleotides: TGTGCCAGCAGCATTTCCCGACTAGCGGATTCCTACAATGAGCAGTTCTTC. It yields the protein CASSISRLADSYNEQFF.

The CDR3 DNA is TGTGCCTGGAGTGTCTGGGCGCAAGAGACCCAGTACTTC. Amino acids: CAWSVWAQETQYF. The chain carries TRBV30 and TRBJ2-5; D not certain. Germline V gene data show CDR1 as GTSNPN and CDR2 as SVGIG (reference sequence). There are 13 residues in the CDR3. V was cut by 0 bases and J by 2 bases, with 7 bases left in between. Full variable domain (rest looked up from reference TRBV30 and TRBJ2-5): SQTIHQWPATLVQPVGSPLSLECTVEGTSNPNLYWYRQAAGRGLQLLFYSVGIGQISSEVPQNLSASRPQDRQFILSSKKLLLSDSGFYLCAWSVWAQETQYFGPGTRLLVL.

The gene calls are TRBV18 and TRBJ2-7; 10 positions agree with TRBD1. With 4 bases clipped from V and 0 bases from J, the junction kept 6 bases outside the gene matches. The CDR3 is 16 amino acids. In germline, CDR1 is KGHSH, CDR2 LQKENI. The CDR3 protein is CASSQRTGGVSYEQYF. The CDR3 DNA reads TGTGCCAGCTCACAGAGGACAGGGGGGGTCTCCTACGAGCAGTACTTC.